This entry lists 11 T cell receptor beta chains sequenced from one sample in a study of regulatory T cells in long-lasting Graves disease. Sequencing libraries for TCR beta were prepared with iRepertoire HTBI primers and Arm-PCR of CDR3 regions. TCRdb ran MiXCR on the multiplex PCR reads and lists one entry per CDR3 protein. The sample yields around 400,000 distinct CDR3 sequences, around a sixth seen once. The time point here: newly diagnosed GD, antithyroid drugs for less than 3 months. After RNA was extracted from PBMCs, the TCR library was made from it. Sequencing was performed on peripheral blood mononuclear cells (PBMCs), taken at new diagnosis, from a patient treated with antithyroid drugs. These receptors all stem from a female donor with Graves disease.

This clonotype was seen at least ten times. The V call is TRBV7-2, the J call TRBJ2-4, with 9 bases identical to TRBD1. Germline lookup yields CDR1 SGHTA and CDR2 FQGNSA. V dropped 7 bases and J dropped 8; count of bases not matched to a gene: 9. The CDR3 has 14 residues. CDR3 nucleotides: TGTGCCAGCACCCTACAGGGGGCGAGGGACATTCAGTACTTC. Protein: CASTLQGARDIQYF.

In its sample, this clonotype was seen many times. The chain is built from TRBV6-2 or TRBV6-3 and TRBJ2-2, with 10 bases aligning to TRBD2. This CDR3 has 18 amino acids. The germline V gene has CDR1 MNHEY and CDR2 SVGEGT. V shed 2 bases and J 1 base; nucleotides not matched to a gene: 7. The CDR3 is CASSYPLGLAVNTGELFF. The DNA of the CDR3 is TGTGCCAGCAGTTACCCGCTAGGACTAGCGGTGAACACCGGGGAGCTGTTTTTT.

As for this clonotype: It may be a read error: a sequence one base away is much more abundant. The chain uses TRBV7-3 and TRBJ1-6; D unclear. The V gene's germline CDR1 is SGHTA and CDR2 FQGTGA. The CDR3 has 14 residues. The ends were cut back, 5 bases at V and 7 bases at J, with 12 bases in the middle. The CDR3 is CASSPRAGNSPLHF. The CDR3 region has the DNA TGTGCCAGCAGCCCAAGGGCGGGCAATTCACCCCTCCACTTT.

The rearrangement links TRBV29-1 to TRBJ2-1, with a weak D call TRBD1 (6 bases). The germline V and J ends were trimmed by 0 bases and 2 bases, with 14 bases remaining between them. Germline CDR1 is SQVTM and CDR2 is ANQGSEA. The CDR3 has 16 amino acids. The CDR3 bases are TGCAGCGTTGAAGATCGAAGCGCAGGGGCCTACAATGAGCAGTTCTTC. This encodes CSVEDRSAGAYNEQFF.

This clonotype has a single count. The CDR3 spells CASSSGQAGTDTQYF. The CDR3 DNA follows: TGTGCCAGCAGCTCCGGACAGGCGGGCACAGATACGCAGTATTTT. This chain uses TRBV11-2 with TRBJ2-3, with 7 nucleotides matching TRBD1. The CDR3 extends over 15 amino acids. The germline gives CDR1 SGHAT, CDR2 FQNNGV. The V and J ends lost 4 bases and 1 base, in that order; junction bases with no gene match: 5.

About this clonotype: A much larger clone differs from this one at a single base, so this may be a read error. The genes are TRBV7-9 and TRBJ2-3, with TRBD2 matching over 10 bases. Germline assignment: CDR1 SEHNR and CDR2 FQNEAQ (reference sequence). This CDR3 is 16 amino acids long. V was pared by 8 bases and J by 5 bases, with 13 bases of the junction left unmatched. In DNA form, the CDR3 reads TGTGCCAGCGGCCCCCCCAGCGGGAGGGCCGTAGATACGCAGTATTTT. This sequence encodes CASGPPSGRAVDTQYF.

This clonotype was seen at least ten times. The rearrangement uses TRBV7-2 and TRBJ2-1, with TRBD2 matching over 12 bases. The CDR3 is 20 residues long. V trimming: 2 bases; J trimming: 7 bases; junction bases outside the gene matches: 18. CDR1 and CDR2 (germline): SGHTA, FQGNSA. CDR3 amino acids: CASSLTGILAGGAIPNEQFF. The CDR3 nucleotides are TGTGCCAGCAGCTTAACGGGAATACTAGCGGGAGGCGCGATCCCTAATGAGCAGTTCTTC. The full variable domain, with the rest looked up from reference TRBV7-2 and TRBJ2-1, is GAGVSQSPSNKVTEKGKDVELRCDPISGHTALYWYRQSLGQGLEFLIYFQGNSAPDKSGLPSDRFSAERTGGSVSTLTIQRTQQEDSAVYLCASSLTGILAGGAIPNEQFFGPGTRLTVL.

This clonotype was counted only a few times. CDR3 sequence reads: CSARSGRSSYEQYF. CDR3 nucleotide sequence: TGCAGTGCTAGGAGCGGGAGGAGCTCCTACGAGCAGTACTTC. V gene TRBV20-1 combines with J gene TRBJ2-7, with 9 bases that match TRBD2. The CDR3 extends over 14 amino acids. V was clipped by 3 bases and J by 0 bases; unmatched bases: 3. Germline V gene sequence: CDR1 DFQATT, CDR2 SNEGSKA (reference sequence).

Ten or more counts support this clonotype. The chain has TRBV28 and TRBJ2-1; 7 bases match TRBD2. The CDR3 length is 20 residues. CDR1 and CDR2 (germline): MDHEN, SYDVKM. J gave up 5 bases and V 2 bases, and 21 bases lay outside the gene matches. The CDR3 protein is CASSLGGLMVNRVGNNEQFF. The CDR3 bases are TGTGCCAGCAGTTTAGGGGGACTAATGGTAAATCGGGTGGGCAACAATGAGCAGTTCTTC.

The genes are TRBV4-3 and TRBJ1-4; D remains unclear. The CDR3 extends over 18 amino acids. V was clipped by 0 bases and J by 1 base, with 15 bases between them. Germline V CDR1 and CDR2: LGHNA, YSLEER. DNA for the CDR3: TGCGCCAGCAGCCAAGAAAGGGAGAAAAAGCAAACTAATGAAAAACTGTTTTTT. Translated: CASSQEREKKQTNEKLFF.

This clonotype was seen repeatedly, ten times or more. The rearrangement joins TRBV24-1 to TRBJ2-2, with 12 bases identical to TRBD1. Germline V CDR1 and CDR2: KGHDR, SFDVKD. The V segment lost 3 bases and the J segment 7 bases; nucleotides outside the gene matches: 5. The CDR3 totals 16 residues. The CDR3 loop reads CATSDPGQGAGGELFF. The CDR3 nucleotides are TGTGCCACCAGTGATCCGGGACAGGGGGCCGGCGGGGAGCTGTTTTTT.